This passage covers 11 T cell receptor beta chains from one sample sequenced in a study of blood T cell repertoires in COVID-19. Generated by immunoSEQ multiplex PCR, the TCRdb table keeps only in-frame clones and is missing some. Here the sample spans about 39,000 clones, around 85% being singletons. The sequenced material came from peripheral blood. Source of these receptors: a middle-aged man with active COVID-19.

The chain is built from TRBV20-1 and TRBJ2-1, with D unresolved. CDR1 is DFQATT and CDR2 is SNEGSKA in the germline V gene (reference sequence). V shed 3 bases and J shed 3 bases, with 12 bases lying between them. This CDR3 spans 14 amino acids. The CDR3 here is CSASHWRHYNEQFF. CDR3 sequence (DNA): TGCAGTGCTAGTCACTGGCGGCACTACAATGAGCAGTTCTTC.

The chain links TRBV2 to TRBJ2-7; the match to TRBD2 covers 7 bases. This CDR3 is built from 12 residues. The ends lost 5 bases at V and 6 bases at J; junction bases unmatched: 4. Germline V CDR1 and CDR2: SNHLY, FYNNEI. The CDR3 sequence: CASSREGIEQYF. The CDR3 region has the DNA TGTGCCAGCAGTAGGGAGGGGATCGAGCAGTACTTC.

The chain joins TRBV28 to TRBJ1-5; D gene uncertain. CDR3 size: 14 residues. CDR1 is MDHEN and CDR2 is SYDVKM in the germline V gene. Trimming cost V 6 bases and J 1 base, with 10 bases left between them. CDR3 sequence (DNA): TGTGCCAGCAGGGTAGAGATAAGCAATCAGCCCCAGCATTTT. Translated: CASRVEISNQPQHF.

The V gene is TRBV7-9, the J gene TRBJ2-1; 8 nucleotides align to TRBD2. The CDR3 extends over 15 amino acids. J was trimmed by 0 bases and V by 5 bases; bases with no gene match: 3. The germline V gene has CDR1 SEHNR and CDR2 FQNEAQ (reference sequence). The CDR3 spells CASSRAGASYNEQFF. Here the CDR3 DNA reads TGTGCCAGCAGCAGAGCGGGAGCCTCCTACAATGAGCAGTTCTTC.

CDR3 nucleotide sequence: TGCGCCAGCAGCCCCGGGACTAGCGGATTTAGCTCCTACAATGAGCAGTTCTTC. Translating it yields CASSPGTSGFSSYNEQFF. The chain carries TRBV5-1 and TRBJ2-1, with 11 nucleotides matching TRBD2. From germline, CDR1 is SGHRS and CDR2 YFSETQ. Losses at the gene ends were 4 bases for V and 0 bases for J; bases not matched to a gene: 9. The CDR3 sequence is 18 residues long.

The rearrangement uses TRBV3-1 (or the pseudogene TRBV3-2) and TRBJ2-2, with TRBD1 as a possible D gene (5 bases). CDR1 is LGHDT and CDR2 is YNNKEL in the germline V gene (reference sequence). Trimming took off 1 base at V and 8 bases at J, with 8 bases between the two ends. The CDR3 covers 13 residues. CDR3 sequence: CASSQAGQGELFF. The CDR3 DNA reads as TGTGCCAGCAGCCAAGCCGGACAAGGGGAGCTGTTTTTT.

This clone appeared once. The genes are TRBV11-3 and TRBJ2-1; 7 nucleotides match TRBD1. The CDR3 runs 16 residues. Trimming cost V 1 base and J 9 bases; bases outside gene matches: 12. Per germline, CDR1 SGHNT and CDR2 YENEEA. The CDR3 DNA reads TGTGCCAGCAGCTTAGGGTCGAGACAGGGCCGGGTTGAGCAGTTCTTC. The encoded protein is CASSLGSRQGRVEQFF.

This clone appeared once. As DNA, the CDR3 is TGTGCCAGCAGCCCGGACAGGGCCACCGGGGAGCTGTTTTTT. Amino acid sequence: CASSPDRATGELFF. The chain couples TRBV2 to TRBJ2-2, with 8 bases matching TRBD1. V lost 6 bases, J lost 4 bases, and 4 bases stayed unmatched. This CDR3 is 14 amino acids long. Germline CDR1 SNHLY, CDR2 FYNNEI.

The gene calls are TRBV5-1 and TRBJ2-1, with D tentatively TRBD2 (5 bases). The CDR3 is made up of 14 amino acids. The V end was cut by 4 bases, the J end by 15 bases, with 23 bases between. CDR1 is SGHRS and CDR2 is YFSETQ in the germline V gene. CDR3 region: CASSAASQPSSGFF. The CDR3 coding sequence is TGCGCCAGCAGCGCGGCTAGCCAGCCCTCCTCCGGGTTCTTC.

V usage is TRBV27 and J usage is TRBJ1-6; no reliable D call. The CDR3 is 13 residues long. V lost 5 bases, J lost 4 bases, and 6 bases lay in between. Germline loops: CDR1 MNHEY, CDR2 SMNVEV (reference sequence). The CDR3 DNA is TGTGCCAGCAGTCACGGGTATAATTCACCCCTCCACTTT. It encodes CASSHGYNSPLHF.

This clone showed up just a few times. This chain joins TRBV28 and TRBJ1-2; the match to TRBD1 covers 10 bases. This CDR3 is 16 amino acids long. Germline V CDR1 and CDR2: MDHEN, SYDVKM. J lost 3 bases, V lost 6 bases, and 10 bases had no gene match. The CDR3: CASSSTRQGAHYGYTF. The CDR3 nucleotides are TGTGCCAGCAGCTCAACCCGACAGGGGGCTCACTATGGCTACACCTTC.